The present TCR beta chain was sequenced within a study of T cells in localized non-small cell lung cancer. Germline V CDR1 and CDR2: DFQATT, SNEGSKA (reference sequence). The V and J ends lost 2 bases and 6 bases respectively, with 7 bases between them. The length of the CDR3 is 11 residues. Data came from immunoSEQ multiplex PCR; TCRdb stores just in-frame clones and leaves some out. The repertoire has tens of thousands of clones, roughly 76% of them found once; the top ten carry roughly 5%. This clone was counted once. Its specificity is not known. General study results and limits: Heterogeneity cannot be ruled out, as sequencing used one tumor region only.

The gene calls are TRBV20-1 and TRBJ2-5, with a possible D match to TRBD2 (5 bases). The sequence was collected from a man aged 40 to 70 with stage II lung adenocarcinoma. The sample here was PBMCs, taken before any cancer treatment. DNA for the CDR3: TGCAGTGCTAGATGGGAGAAGACCCAGTACTTC. This gives the protein CSARWEKTQYF.